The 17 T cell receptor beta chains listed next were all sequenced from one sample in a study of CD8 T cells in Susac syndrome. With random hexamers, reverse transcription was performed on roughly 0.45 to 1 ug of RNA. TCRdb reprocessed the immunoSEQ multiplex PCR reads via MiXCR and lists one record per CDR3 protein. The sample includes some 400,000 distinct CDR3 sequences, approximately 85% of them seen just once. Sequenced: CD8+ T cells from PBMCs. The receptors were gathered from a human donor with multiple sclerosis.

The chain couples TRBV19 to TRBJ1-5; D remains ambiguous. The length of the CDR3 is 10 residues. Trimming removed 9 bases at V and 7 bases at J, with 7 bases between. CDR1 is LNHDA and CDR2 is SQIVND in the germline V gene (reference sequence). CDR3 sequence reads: CASGVQPQHF. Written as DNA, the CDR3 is TGTGCCAGCGGGGTGCAGCCCCAGCATTTT.

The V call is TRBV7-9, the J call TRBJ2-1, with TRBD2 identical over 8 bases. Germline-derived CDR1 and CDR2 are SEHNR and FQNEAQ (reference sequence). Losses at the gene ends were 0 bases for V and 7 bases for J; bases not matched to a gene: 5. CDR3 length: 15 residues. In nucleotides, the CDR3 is TGTGCCAGCAGCTTAGCCCGGGAGGGTGTGAATGAGCAGTTCTTC. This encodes CASSLAREGVNEQFF. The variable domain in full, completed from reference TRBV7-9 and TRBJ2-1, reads DTGVSQNPRHKITKRGQNVTFRCDPISEHNRLYWYRQTLGQGPEFLTYFQNEAQLEKSRLLSDRFSAERPKGSFSTLEIQRTEQGDSAMYLCASSLAREGVNEQFFGPGTRLTVL.

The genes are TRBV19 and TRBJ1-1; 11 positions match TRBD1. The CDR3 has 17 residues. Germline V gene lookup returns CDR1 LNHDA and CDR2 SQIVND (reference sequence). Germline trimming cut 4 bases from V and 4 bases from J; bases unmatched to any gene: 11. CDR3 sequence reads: CASSTPQDRGLGTEAFF. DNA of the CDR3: TGTGCCAGTAGTACCCCTCAGGACAGGGGGCTAGGCACTGAAGCTTTCTTT.

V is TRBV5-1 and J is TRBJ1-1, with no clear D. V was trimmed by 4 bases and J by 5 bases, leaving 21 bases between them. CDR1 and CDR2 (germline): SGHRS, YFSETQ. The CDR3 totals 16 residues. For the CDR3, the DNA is TGCGCCAGCAGCACCGAATGGAGTCCGGGAATAACTGAAGCTTTCTTT. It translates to CASSTEWSPGITEAFF.

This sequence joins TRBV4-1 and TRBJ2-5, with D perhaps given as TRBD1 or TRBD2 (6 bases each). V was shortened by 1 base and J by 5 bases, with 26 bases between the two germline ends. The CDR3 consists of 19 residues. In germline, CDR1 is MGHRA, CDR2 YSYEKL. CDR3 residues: CASSQGRGRGSPCCETQYF. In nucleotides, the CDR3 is TGCGCCAGCAGCCAAGGGAGGGGCAGGGGATCCCCTTGTTGTGAGACCCAGTACTTC.

CDR3 nucleotide sequence: TGTGCCAGCAGTTTATCGGGGACTGCTGCCTACGAGCAGTACTTC. It codes for CASSLSGTAAYEQYF. The chain uses TRBV27 and TRBJ2-7; weak D call: TRBD2 (6 bases). This CDR3 spans 15 amino acids. Germline-derived CDR1 and CDR2 are MNHEY and SMNVEV (reference sequence). Trimming pared 0 bases from V and 2 bases from J, leaving 11 bases between.

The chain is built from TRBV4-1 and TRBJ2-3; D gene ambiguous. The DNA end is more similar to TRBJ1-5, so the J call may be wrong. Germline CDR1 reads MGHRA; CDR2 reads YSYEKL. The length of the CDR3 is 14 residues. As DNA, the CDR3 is TGCGCCAGCAGCCGGTCTAGCGGTTCAGATACGCAGCATTTT. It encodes CASSRSSGSDTQHF.

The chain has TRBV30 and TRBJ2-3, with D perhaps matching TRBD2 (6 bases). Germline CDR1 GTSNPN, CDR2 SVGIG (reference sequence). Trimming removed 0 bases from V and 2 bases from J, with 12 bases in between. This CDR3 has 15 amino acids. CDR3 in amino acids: CAWSVVRGTTDTQYF. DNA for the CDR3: TGTGCCTGGAGTGTAGTACGGGGGACCACAGATACGCAGTATTTT.

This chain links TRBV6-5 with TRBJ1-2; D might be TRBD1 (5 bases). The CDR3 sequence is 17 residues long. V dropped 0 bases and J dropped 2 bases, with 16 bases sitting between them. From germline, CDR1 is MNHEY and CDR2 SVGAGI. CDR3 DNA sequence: TGTGCCAGCAGTTACTCGATTGACTGGGGACGGAACTATGGCTACACCTTC. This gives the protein CASSYSIDWGRNYGYTF.

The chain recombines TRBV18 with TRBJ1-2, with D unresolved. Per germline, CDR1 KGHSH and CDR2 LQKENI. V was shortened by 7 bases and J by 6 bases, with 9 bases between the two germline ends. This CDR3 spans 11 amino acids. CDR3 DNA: TGTGCCAGCTTTTCAGGACATGGCTACACCTTC. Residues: CASFSGHGYTF.

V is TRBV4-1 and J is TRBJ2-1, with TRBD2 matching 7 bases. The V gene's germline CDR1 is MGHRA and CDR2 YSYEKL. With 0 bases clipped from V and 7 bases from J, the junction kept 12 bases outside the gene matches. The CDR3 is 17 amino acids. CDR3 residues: CASSQEGAGAGWNEQFF. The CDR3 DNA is TGCGCCAGCAGCCAAGAAGGCGCGGGAGCGGGTTGGAATGAGCAGTTCTTC.

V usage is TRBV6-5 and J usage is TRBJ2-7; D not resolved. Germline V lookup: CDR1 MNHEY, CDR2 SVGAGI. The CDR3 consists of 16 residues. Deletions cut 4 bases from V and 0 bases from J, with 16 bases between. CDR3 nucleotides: TGTGCCAGCAGTTTCGGATCGCCCGGTGGCTCCTACGAGCAGTACTTC. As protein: CASSFGSPGGSYEQYF.

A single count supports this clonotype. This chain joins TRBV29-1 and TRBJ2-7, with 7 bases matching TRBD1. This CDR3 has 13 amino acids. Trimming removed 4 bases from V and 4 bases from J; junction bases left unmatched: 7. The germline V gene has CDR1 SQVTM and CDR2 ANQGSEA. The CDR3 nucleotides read TGCAGCGTTGTTGACAGGGAAGGGTACGAGCAGTACTTC. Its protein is CSVVDREGYEQYF.

The chain's CDR3 is CASSPSVLTDDYSGNTIYF. In DNA form, the CDR3 reads TGTGCCAGCAGCCCCTCCGTGTTGACAGATGACTACTCTGGAAACACCATATATTTT. This chain uses TRBV16 with TRBJ1-3, with a weak D call TRBD1 (5 bases). In germline, CDR1 is KGHSY, CDR2 FQNENV. This CDR3 is built from 19 residues. Trimming left V 4 bases short and J 0 bases short, with 22 bases between.

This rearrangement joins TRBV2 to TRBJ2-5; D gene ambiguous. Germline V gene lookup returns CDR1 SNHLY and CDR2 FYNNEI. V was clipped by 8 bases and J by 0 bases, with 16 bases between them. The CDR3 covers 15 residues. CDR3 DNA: TGTGCCAGCGGTGGGGTGAGATTCGACCAAGAGACCCAGTACTTC. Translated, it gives CASGGVRFDQETQYF.

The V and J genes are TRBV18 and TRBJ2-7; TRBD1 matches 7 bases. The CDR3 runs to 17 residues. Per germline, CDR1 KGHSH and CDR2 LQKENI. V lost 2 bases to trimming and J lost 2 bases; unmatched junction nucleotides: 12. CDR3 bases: TGTGCCAGCTCACCAGTGAGACAGGGATCAATGGCCTACGAGCAGTACTTC. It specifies CASSPVRQGSMAYEQYF.

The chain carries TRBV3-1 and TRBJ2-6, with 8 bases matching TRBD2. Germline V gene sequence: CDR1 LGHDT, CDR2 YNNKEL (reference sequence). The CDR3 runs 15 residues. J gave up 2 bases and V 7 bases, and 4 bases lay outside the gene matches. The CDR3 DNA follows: TGTGCCAGCAACATAGCGGGAACTGGGGCCAACGTCCTGACTTTC. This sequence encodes CASNIAGTGANVLTF.